The 17 T cell receptor beta chains reported below all come from one sample, sequenced in a study of blood T cell repertoires in COVID-19. Only in-frame clones appear in the TCRdb table, and some are missing; sequencing was by immunoSEQ multiplex PCR. The data show about 180,000 clones, 60% to 80% seen once. The sample taken for sequencing was PBMCs or T cells enriched from blood (not recorded which). The receptors were gathered from a man in his sixties who had been exposed to COVID-19.

The chain combines TRBV27 with TRBJ2-5; D is perhaps TRBD2 (6 bases). The CDR3 runs to 14 residues. V lost 11 bases and J lost 4, with 20 bases in between. The V gene's germline CDR1 is MNHEY and CDR2 SMNVEV (reference sequence). The CDR3 DNA is TGTGCCGTCGGAGGGCGGGCCCAGGGAGAGACCCAGTACTTC. Encoded protein: CAVGGRAQGETQYF.

The chain combines TRBV7-2 with TRBJ2-3, with TRBD2 matching 7 bases. Per germline, CDR1 SGHTA and CDR2 FQGNSA. The length of the CDR3 is 14 residues. After removal of 2 bases from V and 5 bases from J, the junction contained 4 bases not matched to a gene. Written as DNA, the CDR3 is TGTGCCAGCAGCTTACAAGCTAGCGGAGATACGCAGTATTTT. Translated: CASSLQASGDTQYF.

The rearrangement uses TRBV7-9 and TRBJ1-1; TRBD1 matches at 8 bases. After removal of 5 bases from V and 1 base from J, the junction contained 6 bases not matched to a gene. This CDR3 is built from 15 residues. Germline loops: CDR1 SEHNR, CDR2 FQNEAQ (reference sequence). In DNA, the CDR3 is TGTGCCAGCAGCAGCCCCGGGACAGGGAACACTGAAGCTTTCTTT. This gives the protein CASSSPGTGNTEAFF.

The rearrangement joins TRBV19 to TRBJ2-7, with D hard to call. Germline V gene data show CDR1 as LNHDA and CDR2 as SQIVND (reference sequence). The CDR3 is 12 residues long. The V end lost 3 bases, the J end lost 5 bases, and 8 bases lay between the germline ends. The CDR3 coding sequence is TGTGCCAGTAGTATGTCCACAAACGAGCAGTACTTC. It encodes CASSMSTNEQYF.

This clone was detected only a few times. V is TRBV5-4 and J is TRBJ2-3, with 13 bases lining up with TRBD2. The CDR3 extends over 17 amino acids. The germline V gene encodes CDR1 SGHNT and CDR2 YYREEE (reference sequence). Trimming at V came to 4 bases and at J to 2 bases, leaving 7 bases not matched to a gene. The CDR3 region has the DNA TGTGCCAGCAGCCCTTTTACTAGCGGGAGGGTCACAGATACGCAGTATTTT. Translation: CASSPFTSGRVTDTQYF.

The rearrangement uses TRBV6-2 or TRBV6-3 and TRBJ1-5; no clear D. V lost 2 bases and J 0 bases, leaving 8 bases between the germline ends. Looked up from germline, CDR1 is MNHEY and CDR2 is SVGEGT. This CDR3 has 15 amino acids. The CDR3 DNA reads TGTGCCAGCAGTTACGCGGGTGGTAGCAATCAGCCCCAGCATTTT. It specifies CASSYAGGSNQPQHF.

This clone was recorded once. V gene TRBV7-6 combines with J gene TRBJ2-2, with 8 positions matching TRBD2. The germline CDR1 and CDR2 sequences are SGHVS and FNYEAQ. The V segment lost 1 base and the J segment 1 base; nucleotides outside the gene matches: 2. The CDR3 consists of 16 residues. CDR3 loop: CASSLGLAGNTGELFF. CDR3 DNA sequence: TGTGCCAGCAGCTTAGGGCTAGCGGGGAACACCGGGGAGCTGTTTTTT.

In this sample, this clone turned up once. The rearrangement links TRBV24-1 to TRBJ2-3; 7 bases map to TRBD2. Germline assignment: CDR1 KGHDR and CDR2 SFDVKD. The V gene end was trimmed by 4 bases and the J gene end by 3 bases; junction bases not matched to a gene: 3. This CDR3 contains 14 residues. CDR3 sequence (DNA): TGTGCCACCAGTGAAGAGGGAGGGACAGATACGCAGTATTTT. The encoded protein is CATSEEGGTDTQYF.

This clone has only a few counts. The rearrangement joins TRBV29-1 to TRBJ2-3; a weak D match, TRBD2 (6 bases). V was trimmed by 4 bases and J by 3 bases, leaving 23 bases between them. The CDR3 extends over 17 amino acids. Germline V CDR1 and CDR2: SQVTM, ANQGSEA. CDR3 coding DNA: TGCAGCGTTGCCGGGGGTCCGGGGCTAGCGAGGACAGATACGCAGTATTTT. Protein: CSVAGGPGLARTDTQYF.

V usage is TRBV30 and J usage is TRBJ1-3; 7 bases line up with TRBD1. The CDR3 length is 15 residues. Germline-derived CDR1 and CDR2 are GTSNPN and SVGIG (reference sequence). The J segment lost 0 bases and the V segment lost 5 bases, leaving 7 bases of the junction unmatched. CDR3 sequence (DNA): TGTGCCTGGGGGAGACAGGGTGGCTCTGGAAACACCATATATTTT. It specifies CAWGRQGGSGNTIYF.

The chain links TRBV24-1 to TRBJ1-2; no clear D. Trimming cost V 1 base and J 8 bases, with 10 bases left between them. The CDR3 extends over 13 amino acids. The V gene's germline CDR1 is KGHDR and CDR2 SFDVKD. CDR3 region: CATSDFADTGYTF. CDR3 bases: TGTGCCACCAGTGATTTTGCCGATACAGGCTACACCTTC.

The CDR3 loop reads CASSPGQGRNQPQHF. The DNA for the CDR3 is TGTGCCAGCAGTCCCGGACAGGGGAGGAATCAGCCCCAGCATTTT. The chain has TRBV27 and TRBJ1-5, with 9 nucleotides matching TRBD1. Trimming removed 5 bases from V and 4 bases from J; junction bases left unmatched: 6. Germline loops: CDR1 MNHEY, CDR2 SMNVEV (reference sequence). The CDR3 consists of 15 residues.

This clone has only a few counts. V and J are TRBV7-2 and TRBJ2-7; TRBD2 aligns across 8 bases. Germline-derived CDR1 and CDR2 are SGHTA and FQGNSA. The CDR3 runs 15 residues. V shed 5 bases, J shed 6 bases, and the junction held 12 bases outside the gene matches. CDR3 amino acids: CASSDLGPGGVEQYF. In DNA form, the CDR3 reads TGTGCCAGCAGCGACTTAGGGCCGGGAGGGGTCGAGCAGTACTTC.

The genes are TRBV11-3 and TRBJ1-2; 9 bases align to TRBD1. The CDR3 is 13 amino acids. Germline V gene lookup returns CDR1 SGHNT and CDR2 YENEEA. The junction had 1 base not matched to a gene; V was cut back by 5 bases and J by 3 bases. The CDR3 here is CASSRDRDYGYTF. The CDR3 DNA sequence: TGTGCCAGCAGCCGGGACAGGGACTATGGCTACACCTTC.

The rearrangement uses TRBV19 and TRBJ1-4, with 8 bases lining up with TRBD1. The V gene end was trimmed by 4 bases and the J gene end by 7 bases; junction bases not matched to a gene: 5. The CDR3 spans 14 residues. Germline assignment: CDR1 LNHDA and CDR2 SQIVND (reference sequence). CDR3 sequence: CASSRNDRGEKLFF. The DNA for the CDR3 is TGTGCCAGTAGTAGAAATGACAGGGGTGAAAAACTGTTTTTT.

V usage is TRBV28 and J usage is TRBJ1-2; D possibly corresponds to TRBD1 (5 bases). V shed 0 bases and J shed 8 bases, with 10 bases lying between them. The CDR3 totals 13 residues. Germline CDR1 is MDHEN and CDR2 is SYDVKM. CDR3: CASSLWGGKGYTF. The CDR3 nucleotides are TGTGCCAGCAGTTTATGGGGGGGAAAGGGCTACACCTTC.

The chain joins TRBV9 to TRBJ2-1; weak D call: TRBD2 (6 bases). CDR3 length: 14 amino acids. CDR1 SGDLS and CDR2 YYNGEE come from the germline V gene. V was pared by 2 bases and J by 5 bases, with 11 bases between. Here the CDR3 reads CASSVGSGHNEQFF. Written as DNA, the CDR3 is TGTGCCAGCAGCGTGGGTAGCGGCCACAATGAGCAGTTCTTC.